Presented here are 9 T cell receptor beta chains from one specimen sequenced in a study of response to subunit inactivated influenza vaccine. TCRdb called the RT-PCR reads again in MiXCR, with one record for every CDR3 protein. The sample lists around 490,000 distinct CDR3 sequences, 7.6% occurring once. This specimen consisted of PBMCs from blood, obtained 23 months after vaccination. These receptors were taken from a man between 50 and 75 years old who received an inactivated influenza vaccine.

This clonotype appeared a few times. This chain joins TRBV20-1 and TRBJ2-7, with D perhaps assigned TRBD1 or TRBD2 (7 bases each). There are 14 residues in the CDR3. Germline CDR1 DFQATT, CDR2 SNEGSKA (reference sequence). The ends were cut back, 4 bases at V and 2 bases at J, with 15 bases in the middle. The CDR3 reads CSATHRGGPYEQYF. The DNA of the CDR3 is TGCAGTGCTACACACAGGGGAGGGCCCTACGAGCAGTACTTC.

The sample holds a few counts of this clonotype. J is TRBJ2-7 and V is TRBV21-1; the table's D call TRBD2 went unverified against the DNA. TRBV21-1 is flagged as a pseudogene. The CDR3 consists of 16 residues. CDR3 in DNA: TGTGCCAGCAGCCCCAGACTAGCGGGAGAGCTCTACGAGCAGTACTTC. This sequence encodes CASSPRLAGELYEQYF.

This clonotype was observed at least ten times. The chain couples TRBV29-1 to TRBJ2-7; D remains unclear. This CDR3 has 14 amino acids. Looked up from germline, CDR1 is SQVTM and CDR2 is ANQGSEA. Trimming stripped 7 bases from V and 6 bases from J, with 22 bases between. The CDR3 here is CSATEGRLGVEQYF. The CDR3 coding sequence is TGCAGCGCTACCGAAGGGCGACTTGGCGTCGAGCAGTACTTC.

V and J are TRBV20-1 and TRBJ1-2, with TRBD1 matching 12 bases. Germline V lookup: CDR1 DFQATT, CDR2 SNEGSKA (reference sequence). V shed 4 bases, J shed 6 bases, and the junction held 9 bases outside the gene matches. The CDR3 covers 15 residues. The CDR3 spells CSAIRRDRGLHGYTF. CDR3 coding DNA: TGCAGTGCTATCCGCCGGGACAGGGGGCTTCATGGCTACACCTTC.

This clonotype occurred a few times. The J gene is TRBJ2-3, the V gene TRBV7-8, with D tentatively TRBD1 or TRBD2 (6 bases each). The CDR3 is 15 residues long. CDR1 SGHVS and CDR2 FQNEAQ come from the germline V gene. V gave up 1 base and J gave up 6 bases, with 14 bases separating them. CDR3 region: CASSLVGGPGDTQYF. The DNA for the CDR3 is TGTGCCAGCAGCTTAGTAGGGGGGCCCGGGGATACGCAGTATTTT.

This clonotype showed up just a few times. CDR3 bases: TGTGCCAGCAGCTTCCGGGAGGGCAATGAGCAGTTCTTC. Protein sequence: CASSFREGNEQFF. The chain carries TRBV7-9 and TRBJ2-1, with TRBD2 matching 8 bases. Germline V CDR1 and CDR2: SEHNR, FQNEAQ (reference sequence). CDR3 size: 13 residues. With V trimmed by 3 bases and J by 6 bases, 1 base remained unmatched.

This clonotype came up a few times. The chain carries TRBV6-5 and TRBJ1-1; perhaps TRBD1 as D (5 bases). V was shortened by 0 bases and J by 7 bases, with 12 bases between the two germline ends. The CDR3 is 14 residues long. From germline, CDR1 is MNHEY and CDR2 SVGAGI. The CDR3 DNA reads TGTGCCAGCAGTTACTCCCAGGGCACGCTTGAAGCTTTCTTT. Its translation: CASSYSQGTLEAFF.

This clonotype showed up many times. The chain combines TRBV28 with TRBJ1-3; TRBD1 matches 7 bases. The germline gives CDR1 MDHEN, CDR2 SYDVKM. Trimming took 4 bases from V and 0 from J; bases not matched to a gene: 6. The CDR3 runs 16 residues. The CDR3 sequence is CASSSLGQISGNTIYF. CDR3 sequence (DNA): TGTGCCAGCAGTTCCCTGGGACAGATCTCTGGAAACACCATATATTTT.

The genes are TRBV10-3 and TRBJ2-3; maybe TRBD2 (6 bases). Germline loops: CDR1 ENHRY, CDR2 SYGVKD. V was trimmed by 11 bases and J by 0 bases, leaving 9 bases between them. The CDR3 spans 12 residues. CDR3 bases: TGTGCCGTAGCGGCCAGCACAGATACGCAGTATTTT. This encodes CAVAASTDTQYF.